The 16 T cell receptor beta chains below were found in one sample sequenced in a study of siplizumab effects on memory and regulatory T cells. Clones were read by immunoSEQ multiplex PCR, and TCRdb kept only the in-frame ones, dropping some. The sample lists tens of thousands of clones; 93% were seen once. The material sequenced was CD8+ T cells sorted from blood. The receptors here all came from a human donor in good health.

V usage is TRBV19 and J usage is TRBJ2-5, with 14 positions matching TRBD2. The ends lost 5 bases at V and 5 bases at J; junction bases unmatched: 7. The germline V gene has CDR1 LNHDA and CDR2 SQIVND (reference sequence). The CDR3 length is 16 residues. The CDR3 region is CASSQTSGGALETQYF. The CDR3 DNA reads TGTGCCAGTAGTCAGACTAGCGGGGGGGCCTTGGAGACCCAGTACTTC.

The chain uses TRBV4-1 and TRBJ2-7; D is possibly TRBD1 (6 bases). The germline V gene has CDR1 MGHRA and CDR2 YSYEKL. This CDR3 comprises 14 residues. Trimming cost V 0 bases and J 2 bases, with 8 bases left between them. CDR3 residues: CASSQEGTTYEQYF. CDR3 bases: TGCGCCAGCAGCCAAGAAGGGACAACCTACGAGCAGTACTTC.

J is TRBJ2-1 and V is TRBV11-1; D may be TRBD1 or TRBD2 (5 bases each). Germline loops: CDR1 SGHAT, CDR2 FQDESV (reference sequence). The CDR3 is 15 residues long. Trimming removed 1 base from V and 0 bases from J, with 7 bases in between. The CDR3 sequence is CASSLGDASYNEQFF. The DNA for the CDR3 is TGTGCCAGCAGCTTAGGGGACGCCTCCTACAATGAGCAGTTCTTC. Looking up the rest from reference TRBV11-1 and TRBJ2-1 gives the full variable domain: EAEVAQSPRYKITEKSQAVAFWCDPISGHATLYWYRQILGQGPELLVQFQDESVVDDSQLPKDRFSAERLKGVDSTLKIQPAELGDSAMYLCASSLGDASYNEQFFGPGTRLTVL.

This rearrangement joins TRBV19 to TRBJ2-3, with 7 bases fitting TRBD2. CDR1 LNHDA and CDR2 SQIVND come from the germline V gene (reference sequence). Unmatched junction bases numbered 0, after V lost 8 bases and J lost 1 base. The CDR3 is 12 amino acids. The CDR3 region has the DNA TGTGCCAGTGGGGGGGGCACAGATACGCAGTATTTT. Translating it yields CASGGGTDTQYF.

The gene calls are TRBV4-3 and TRBJ2-1; 7 nucleotides align to TRBD1. Germline V gene data show CDR1 as LGHNA and CDR2 as YSLEER. V dropped 3 bases and J dropped 8; count of bases not matched to a gene: 4. CDR3 length equals 13 residues. CDR3 loop: CASSQTGTDEQFF. The CDR3 DNA sequence: TGCGCCAGCAGCCAGACAGGGACAGATGAGCAGTTCTTC.

This chain joins TRBV28 and TRBJ2-7; TRBD1 might be the D (5 bases). Trimming removed 6 bases from V and 7 bases from J, with 19 bases in between. This CDR3 is built from 14 residues. Germline V gene sequence: CDR1 MDHEN, CDR2 SYDVKM. CDR3 sequence (DNA): TGTGCCAGCAGCCAGGGTGCGACGGACGGTGAGCAGTACTTC. Its protein is CASSQGATDGEQYF.

The V call is TRBV11-1, the J call TRBJ1-4; D may be TRBD1 (5 bases). Trimming left V 4 bases short and J 4 bases short, with 7 bases between. Germline CDR1 and CDR2: SGHAT and FQDESV (reference sequence). The CDR3 length is 13 residues. The CDR3 DNA follows: TGTGCCAGCAGCTGGGACCTTAATGAAAAACTGTTTTTT. It translates to CASSWDLNEKLFF. The full variable domain, rest sourced from reference TRBV11-1 and TRBJ1-4, is EAEVAQSPRYKITEKSQAVAFWCDPISGHATLYWYRQILGQGPELLVQFQDESVVDDSQLPKDRFSAERLKGVDSTLKIQPAELGDSAMYLCASSWDLNEKLFFGSGTQLSVL.

The J gene is TRBJ2-3, the V gene TRBV5-4; 9 positions agree with TRBD2. V shed 0 bases, J shed 6 bases, and the junction held 11 bases outside the gene matches. The CDR3 spans 17 residues. Germline lookup yields CDR1 SGHNT and CDR2 YYREEE (reference sequence). CDR3 in DNA: TGTGCCAGCAGCTTGGGGGATCTAGCGGGGCTAGGGGATACGCAGTATTTT. It encodes CASSLGDLAGLGDTQYF.

This sequence joins TRBV9 and TRBJ2-1; D call uncertain. Between the trimmed V and J ends, which lost 0 bases and 0 bases, there was a span of 7 bases. This CDR3 has 15 residues. Per the germline V gene, CDR1 is SGDLS and CDR2 is YYNGEE. The CDR3 spells CASSVDRVSYNEQFF. In nucleotides, the CDR3 is TGTGCCAGCAGCGTAGACCGGGTCTCCTACAATGAGCAGTTCTTC.

This chain uses TRBV4-1 with TRBJ2-7; D remains unclear. V shed 2 bases and J shed 3 bases, with 5 bases lying between them. The CDR3 consists of 12 residues. Germline V gene sequence: CDR1 MGHRA, CDR2 YSYEKL. The CDR3 DNA is TGCGCCAGCAGCCAACAAGGCTACGAGCAGTACTTC. Translation: CASSQQGYEQYF.

V is TRBV10-3 and J is TRBJ2-5, with D possibly being TRBD1 (6 bases). Germline loops: CDR1 ENHRY, CDR2 SYGVKD. The CDR3 is 13 amino acids. V was cut by 6 bases and J by 1 base, with 9 bases left in between. The CDR3 DNA reads TGTGCCATCAGAGCAGGGGCCCAAGAGACCCAGTACTTC. Protein: CAIRAGAQETQYF.

The rearrangement joins TRBV19 to TRBJ2-1; the D is unclear. The CDR3 covers 16 residues. V lost 4 bases and J 4 bases, leaving 17 bases between the germline ends. Germline lookup yields CDR1 LNHDA and CDR2 SQIVND (reference sequence). CDR3 protein: CASSTVYGPVYNEQFF. For the CDR3, the DNA is TGTGCCAGTAGTACGGTATATGGTCCGGTATACAATGAGCAGTTCTTC.

The chain couples TRBV14 to TRBJ1-2; tentative D call: TRBD1 (6 bases). Per the germline V gene, CDR1 is SGHDN and CDR2 is FVKESK. CDR3 length equals 15 residues. V was clipped by 1 base and J by 4 bases, with 13 bases between them. For the CDR3, the DNA is TGTGCCAGCAGCCAAGTCCCGGGACATCCCTATGGCTACACCTTC. It encodes CASSQVPGHPYGYTF.

V gene TRBV5-4 combines with J gene TRBJ1-2; the D gene is possibly TRBD1 (6 bases). Germline values: CDR1 SGHNT, CDR2 YYREEE (reference sequence). The CDR3 spans 15 residues. The germline V and J ends were trimmed by 0 bases and 5 bases, with 14 bases remaining between them. The DNA of the CDR3 is TGTGCCAGCAGCTTGGCTCCAGGGGAGGGGTATGGCTACACCTTC. Protein product: CASSLAPGEGYGYTF.

The gene calls are TRBV28 and TRBJ1-2; possibly TRBD1 for D (5 bases). The CDR3 is 15 amino acids. Trimming took 1 base from V and 3 from J, leaving 12 bases between them. CDR1 is MDHEN, CDR2 SYDVKM, per germline. The DNA of the CDR3 is TGTGCCAGCAGTTTATCTGGGGGGGTAGACTATGGCTACACCTTC. It is translated as CASSLSGGVDYGYTF.

The CDR3 sequence is CASSDRAYEKLFF. The CDR3 coding sequence is TGTGCCAGTTCGGACAGGGCATATGAAAAACTGTTTTTT. V usage is TRBV19 and J usage is TRBJ1-4, with 8 bases that match TRBD1. In germline, CDR1 is LNHDA, CDR2 SQIVND (reference sequence). This CDR3 has 13 amino acids. With 8 bases clipped from V and 6 bases from J, the junction kept 5 bases outside the gene matches. Full variable domain (outside the CDR3, taken from reference TRBV19 and TRBJ1-4): DGGITQSPKYLFRKEGQNVTLSCEQNLNHDAMYWYRQDPGQGLRLIYYSQIVNDFQKGDIAEGYSVSREKKESFPLTVTSAQKNPTAFYLCASSDRAYEKLFFGSGTQLSVL.